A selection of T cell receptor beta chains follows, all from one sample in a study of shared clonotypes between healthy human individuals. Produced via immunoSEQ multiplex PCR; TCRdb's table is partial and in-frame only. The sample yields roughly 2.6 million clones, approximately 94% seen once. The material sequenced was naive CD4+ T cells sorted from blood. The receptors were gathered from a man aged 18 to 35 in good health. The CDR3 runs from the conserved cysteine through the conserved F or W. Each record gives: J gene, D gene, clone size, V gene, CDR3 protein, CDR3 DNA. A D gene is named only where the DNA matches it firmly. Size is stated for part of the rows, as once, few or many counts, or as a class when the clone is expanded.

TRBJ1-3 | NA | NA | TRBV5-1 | CASSLDRSGNTIYF | TGCGCCAGCAGCTTGGACAGATCTGGAAACACCATATATTTT
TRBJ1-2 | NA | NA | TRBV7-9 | CASSSPGASLLYGYTF | TGTGCCAGCAGCTCACCAGGGGCCTCTCTCCTCTATGGCTACACCTTC
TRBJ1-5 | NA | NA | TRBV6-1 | CASGIQGQGNQPQHF | TGTGCCAGCGGAATACAGGGACAAGGCAATCAGCCCCAGCATTTT
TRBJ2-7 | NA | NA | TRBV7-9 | CASSLEGKAMEQYF | TGTGCCAGCAGCTTAGAGGGCAAGGCCATGGAGCAGTACTTC
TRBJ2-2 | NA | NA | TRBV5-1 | CASSSLRGDTGELFF | TGCGCCAGCAGCTCGCTCCGGGGTGACACCGGGGAGCTGTTTTTT
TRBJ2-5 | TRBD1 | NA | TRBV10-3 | CAISDGDRGLETQYF | TGTGCCATCAGTGACGGGGACAGGGGATTGGAGACCCAGTACTTC
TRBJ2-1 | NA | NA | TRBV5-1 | CASHIGGPVDEQFF | TGCGCCAGCCACATAGGGGGACCTGTGGATGAGCAGTTCTTC
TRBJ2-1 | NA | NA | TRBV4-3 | CASSQGARNEQFF | TGCGCCAGCAGCCAAGGTGCGAGAAATGAGCAGTTCTTC
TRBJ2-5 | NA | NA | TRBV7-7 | CASGLTGSGTQYF | TGTGCTAGCGGCTTGACAGGGTCAGGGACCCAGTACTTC
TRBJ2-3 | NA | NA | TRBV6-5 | CASRHRAGDTQYF | TGTGCCAGCAGGCACAGGGCCGGGGATACGCAGTATTTT
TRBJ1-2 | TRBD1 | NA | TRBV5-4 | CASSTPPGQGVNGYTF | TGTGCCAGCAGCACACCCCCGGGACAGGGAGTAAATGGCTACACCTTC
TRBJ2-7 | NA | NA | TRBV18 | CASSVDSHPSYEQYF | TGTGCCAGCTCAGTAGACAGCCACCCCTCCTACGAGCAGTACTTC
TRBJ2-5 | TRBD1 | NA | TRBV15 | CATSSESQGAPRETQYF | TGTGCCACCAGCAGCGAAAGTCAGGGGGCCCCTCGGGAGACCCAGTACTTC
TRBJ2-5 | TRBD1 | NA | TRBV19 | CASSRMPTGKETQYF | TGTGCCAGTAGCCGAATGCCGACAGGGAAAGAGACCCAGTACTTC
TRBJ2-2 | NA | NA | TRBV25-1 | CASSELGRGTNTGELFF | TGTGCCAGCAGTGAATTGGGAAGGGGGACGAACACCGGGGAGCTGTTTTTT
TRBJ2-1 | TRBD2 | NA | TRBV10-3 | CAISESTRELDEQFF | TGTGCCATCAGTGAGTCGACGCGGGAGCTAGATGAGCAGTTCTTC
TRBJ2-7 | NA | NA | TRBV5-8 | CASSPGPPQTGYEQYF | TGTGCCAGCAGCCCGGGGCCGCCCCAAACGGGCTACGAGCAGTACTTC
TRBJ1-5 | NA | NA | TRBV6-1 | CASRDLGGDQPQHF | TGTGCCAGCAGAGACCTAGGCGGGGATCAGCCCCAGCATTTT
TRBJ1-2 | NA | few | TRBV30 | CAWSPQRTDGYTF | TGTGCCTGGAGTCCTCAGCGGACTGATGGCTACACCTTC
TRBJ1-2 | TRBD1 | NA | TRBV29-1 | CSVPQGENYGYTF | TGCAGCGTCCCTCAGGGGGAAAACTATGGCTACACCTTC
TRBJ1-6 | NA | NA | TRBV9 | CASSVQGGVNSPLHF | TGTGCCAGCAGCGTACAAGGGGGGGTTAATTCACCCCTCCACTTT
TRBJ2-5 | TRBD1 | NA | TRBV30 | CAWSVDRGHETQYF | TGTGCCTGGAGTGTTGACAGGGGGCATGAGACCCAGTACTTC
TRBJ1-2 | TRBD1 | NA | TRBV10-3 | CAITGTESALGGYGYTF | TGTGCCATCACTGGGACAGAATCTGCCCTCGGGGGTTATGGCTACACCTTC
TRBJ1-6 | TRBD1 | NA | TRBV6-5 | CASSATQGKNSPLHF | TGTGCCAGCAGTGCCACACAGGGGAAGAATTCACCCCTCCACTTT
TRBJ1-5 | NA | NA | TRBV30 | CAWGGQLFNQPQHF | TGTGCCTGGGGCGGACAGTTATTCAATCAGCCCCAGCATTTT
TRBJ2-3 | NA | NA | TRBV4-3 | CASSQTLGYDFYF | TGCGCCAGCAGCCAGACCCTCGGATACGACTTCTATTTT
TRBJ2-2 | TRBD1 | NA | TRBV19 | CASRSGQENTGELFF | TGTGCCAGTAGGTCTGGACAGGAGAACACCGGGGAGCTGTTTTTT
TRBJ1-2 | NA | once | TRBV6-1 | CASSDIGYGYTF | TGTGCCAGCAGTGATATAGGCTATGGCTACACCTTC
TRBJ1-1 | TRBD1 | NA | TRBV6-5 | CASQSQGDLKAFF | TGTGCCAGCCAGTCACAGGGGGATTTAAAAGCTTTCTTT
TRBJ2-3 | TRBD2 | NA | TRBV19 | CASTLKDRPSSGRVPDTQYF | TGTGCCAGTACCTTAAAAGACCGCCCATCTAGCGGGAGGGTTCCGGATACGCAGTATTTT
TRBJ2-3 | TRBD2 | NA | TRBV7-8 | CASMASGGGPQYF | TGTGCCAGCATGGCTAGCGGGGGGGGTCCGCAGTATTTT
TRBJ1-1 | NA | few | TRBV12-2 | CASRLDKGANTEAFF | TGTGCAAGTCGCTTAGACAAGGGGGCGAACACTGAAGCTTTCTTT